The 24 T cell receptor beta chains listed next were all sequenced from one sample in a study of T cell changes during pregnancy in multiple sclerosis. TCRdb keeps only in-frame clones here, not all; method: immunoSEQ multiplex PCR. The data contain approximately 45,000 clones, 75% to 95% of them seen just once; the ten biggest clones take up about 3%. The sample consisted of CD8+ T cells from peripheral blood mononuclear cells, taken in the second trimester of pregnancy. These receptors were taken from a female donor with multiple sclerosis, enrolled in a pregnancy study.

The chain employs TRBV5-3 and TRBJ2-1; 7 bases agree with TRBD2. TRBV5-3 is assigned to the ORF class and has an uncertain function. This CDR3 is built from 16 residues. The J segment lost 6 bases and the V segment lost 0 bases, leaving 9 bases of the junction unmatched. The CDR3 nucleotides read TGTGCCAGAAGCTTGGCCGCGGCTAGCGGCGTCAATGAGCAGTTCTTC. This sequence encodes CARSLAAASGVNEQFF.

This clone has a single count. The rearrangement uses TRBV7-9 and TRBJ1-2; TRBD1 agrees at 7 bases. Unmatched junction bases numbered 10, after V lost 1 base and J lost 8 bases. The CDR3 loop spans 15 amino acids. Germline V gene data show CDR1 as SEHNR and CDR2 as FQNEAQ (reference sequence). CDR3 protein: CASSLVDRARGGYTF. The DNA for the CDR3 is TGTGCCAGCAGCTTAGTCGACAGGGCACGAGGCGGCTACACCTTC.

The rearrangement uses TRBV11-2 and TRBJ2-3; maybe TRBD1 (6 bases). The CDR3 runs 12 residues. The germline gives CDR1 SGHAT, CDR2 FQNNGV. V lost 7 bases and J lost 3, with 8 bases in between. DNA for the CDR3: TGTGCCAGCACCACAGGGACAGATACGCAGTATTTT. Amino acids: CASTTGTDTQYF.

In its sample, this clone was seen once. The chain links TRBV27 to TRBJ1-1; possible D gene TRBD1, 6 bases. This CDR3 has 14 residues. V lost 2 bases and J lost 4, with 11 bases in between. Germline V lookup: CDR1 MNHEY, CDR2 SMNVEV (reference sequence). The CDR3 bases are TGTGCCAGCAGTTTACCAGGGGCCAGCACTGAAGCTTTCTTT. Translating it yields CASSLPGASTEAFF.

The rearrangement joins TRBV6-6 to TRBJ2-5, with D perhaps TRBD2 (6 bases). Per germline, CDR1 MNHNY and CDR2 SVGAGI (reference sequence). Trimming took off 7 bases at V and 3 bases at J, with 15 bases between the two ends. CDR3 length equals 14 residues. The CDR3 bases are TGTGCCAGCACCCTGGGACTCACAGAAGAGACCCAGTACTTC. Its protein is CASTLGLTEETQYF.

V usage is TRBV7-8 and J usage is TRBJ1-1; D is undetermined. V lost 1 base to trimming and J lost 5 bases, with 8 bases between them. This CDR3 has 13 amino acids. Germline CDR1 SGHVS, CDR2 FQNEAQ. The CDR3 DNA follows: TGTGCCAGCAGCTTAGACAGAACGACTGAAGCTTTCTTT. Its translation is CASSLDRTTEAFF.

This clone was seen a handful of times. The chain has TRBV7-9 and TRBJ1-1, with D possibly TRBD1 on 5 matching bases. From germline, CDR1 is SEHNR and CDR2 FQNEAQ (reference sequence). V lost 4 bases to trimming and J lost 4 bases, with 10 bases between them. The CDR3 runs to 13 residues. The CDR3 DNA follows: TGTGCCAGCAGCTCAGACAGATTCACTGAAGCTTTCTTT. It translates to CASSSDRFTEAFF.

The genes are TRBV7-3 and TRBJ1-2; 8 bases are a match to TRBD1. The germline gives CDR1 SGHTA, CDR2 FQGTGA. CDR3 length: 13 amino acids. Trimming cost V 6 bases and J 2 bases; bases outside gene matches: 2. The CDR3 is CASSGTGNYGYTF. DNA for the CDR3: TGTGCCAGCAGTGGGACAGGCAACTATGGCTACACCTTC.

The genes are TRBV5-6 and TRBJ1-1; D is undetermined. This CDR3 region has 15 residues. From germline, CDR1 is SGHDT and CDR2 YYEEEE. Trimming pared 0 bases from V and 1 base from J, leaving 10 bases between. CDR3 bases: TGTGCCAGCAGCTTGGAGAACTTCCCGAACACTGAAGCTTTCTTT. Its translation is CASSLENFPNTEAFF.

This chain links TRBV5-8 with TRBJ2-1; 10 nucleotides line up with TRBD1. CDR1 is SGHTS and CDR2 is YDEGEE in the germline V gene. Trimming at V came to 3 bases and at J to 6 bases, leaving 6 bases not matched to a gene. The CDR3 is 15 residues long. The CDR3, as DNA: TGTGCCAGCAGCTGGGGGACAGGGGCCGGCAATGAGCAGTTCTTC. This gives the protein CASSWGTGAGNEQFF.

The chain carries TRBV4-3 and TRBJ2-3; a possible D gene is TRBD1 (5 bases). V shed 1 base and J shed 6 bases, with 11 bases lying between them. Germline V gene data show CDR1 as LGHNA and CDR2 as YSLEER. CDR3 size: 14 residues. The DNA of the CDR3 is TGCGCCAGCAGCCAAGGGGGCCCCCGGGATACGCAGTATTTT. Protein: CASSQGGPRDTQYF.

The chain uses TRBV30 and TRBJ2-1; 8 nucleotides align to TRBD1. This CDR3 has 15 amino acids. Germline CDR1 and CDR2: GTSNPN and SVGIG (reference sequence). With V trimmed by 0 bases and J by 3 bases, 4 bases remained unmatched. The chain's CDR3 is CAWSVRQGIYNEQFF. In DNA form, the CDR3 reads TGTGCCTGGAGTGTCAGACAGGGGATCTACAATGAGCAGTTCTTC.

This chain links TRBV13 with TRBJ2-7; tentative D call: TRBD2 (7 bases). The CDR3 runs to 12 residues. The germline V gene encodes CDR1 PRHDT and CDR2 FYEKMQ (reference sequence). V dropped 5 bases and J dropped 5 bases, with 10 bases sitting between them. The CDR3 bases are TGTGCCAGCAGCCGGGGGGCTAACGAGCAGTACTTC. Its protein is CASSRGANEQYF.

The V call is TRBV5-8, the J call TRBJ2-7; the D gene is possibly TRBD1 (5 bases). The CDR3 is made up of 15 amino acids. V was pared by 6 bases and J by 0 bases, with 16 bases between. Germline V gives CDR1 SGHTS, CDR2 YDEGEE. CDR3 in DNA: TGTGCCAGCAACGACAGAGTGACGGACTCCTACGAGCAGTACTTC. Encoded protein: CASNDRVTDSYEQYF.

The chain is built from TRBV29-1 and TRBJ2-7; D remains unclear. Germline V gene data show CDR1 as SQVTM and CDR2 as ANQGSEA. Trimming shortened V by 4 bases and J by 3 bases, and 13 bases separated the two germline ends. This CDR3 is 13 amino acids long. CDR3 nucleotides: TGCAGCGTTGTGGAGCGTATTCTCTACGAGCAGTACTTC. The encoded protein is CSVVERILYEQYF.

V usage is TRBV7-3 and J usage is TRBJ2-7, with D possibly TRBD2 on 5 matching bases. Germline-derived CDR1 and CDR2 are SGHTA and FQGTGA. V was shortened by 4 bases and J by 9 bases, with 10 bases between the two germline ends. The CDR3 consists of 11 residues. The DNA of the CDR3 is TGTGCCAGCAGCTCCACAGAGGGGCAGTACTTC. It specifies CASSSTEGQYF.

The V and J genes are TRBV7-9 and TRBJ1-1; no definite D call. The V and J ends lost 4 bases and 0 bases respectively, with 3 bases between them. The CDR3 covers 12 residues. The germline V gene has CDR1 SEHNR and CDR2 FQNEAQ (reference sequence). The CDR3 coding sequence is TGTGCCAGCAGCTCTATGAACACTGAAGCTTTCTTT. Translation gives CASSSMNTEAFF.

The rearrangement uses TRBV5-6 and TRBJ2-3; unclear D gene. Germline V gives CDR1 SGHDT, CDR2 YYEEEE. The length of the CDR3 is 14 residues. V lost 0 bases, J lost 3 bases, and 8 bases lay in between. CDR3 amino acids: CASSLVQVTDTQYF. The CDR3 nucleotides read TGTGCCAGCAGCTTGGTGCAGGTTACAGATACGCAGTATTTT.

V gene TRBV10-3 combines with J gene TRBJ1-3, with 8 positions matching TRBD1. The CDR3 spans 16 residues. J was trimmed by 4 bases and V by 2 bases; bases with no gene match: 7. The germline V gene encodes CDR1 ENHRY and CDR2 SYGVKD. The CDR3 region has the DNA TGTGCCATCAGTGAGCCGGACAGGGCTGGAGGAAACACCATATATTTT. Its protein is CAISEPDRAGGNTIYF.

This clone was recorded only once. The chain employs TRBV5-6 and TRBJ2-3, with 10 bases lining up with TRBD2. The CDR3 has 15 amino acids. Germline V lookup: CDR1 SGHDT, CDR2 YYEEEE. The junction had 5 bases not matched to a gene; V was cut back by 2 bases and J by 5 bases. CDR3 amino acids: CASSLSGGAIDTQYF. CDR3 sequence (DNA): TGTGCCAGCAGCTTAAGCGGGGGGGCAATAGATACGCAGTATTTT.

The chain carries TRBV19 and TRBJ2-6; D call uncertain. Trimming pared 8 bases from V and 1 base from J, leaving 12 bases between. CDR3 length equals 15 residues. Germline V gene lookup returns CDR1 LNHDA and CDR2 SQIVND (reference sequence). The chain's CDR3 is CASAGAASGANVLTF. CDR3 coding DNA: TGTGCCAGTGCCGGAGCAGCTTCTGGGGCCAACGTCCTGACTTTC.

V gene TRBV9 combines with J gene TRBJ2-5, with D unresolved. Germline assignment: CDR1 SGDLS and CDR2 YYNGEE. V was pared by 3 bases and J by 0 bases, with 9 bases between. The CDR3 is made up of 14 amino acids. CDR3: CASSAGGYQETQYF. The CDR3 DNA reads TGTGCCAGCAGCGCGGGTGGATACCAAGAGACCCAGTACTTC.

This clone occurred once. The rearrangement uses TRBV14 and TRBJ1-2, with 8 bases aligning to TRBD1. The trim removed 1 base at V and 6 bases at J, leaving 10 bases unmatched. CDR3 size: 16 residues. CDR1 and CDR2 (germline): SGHDN, FVKESK. The CDR3 reads CASSQVMDRVLDGYTF. The CDR3 DNA sequence: TGTGCCAGCAGCCAAGTTATGGACAGGGTGTTGGATGGCTACACCTTC.

The chain is built from TRBV9 and TRBJ1-5, with a weak D call TRBD1 (5 bases). From germline, CDR1 is SGDLS and CDR2 YYNGEE. The CDR3 runs 14 residues. Trimming removed 4 bases at V and 4 bases at J, with 12 bases between. The CDR3 protein is CASSTDGGNQPQHF. As DNA, the CDR3 is TGTGCCAGCAGCACGGACGGGGGGAATCAGCCCCAGCATTTT.